This T cell receptor beta chain originates from a study of identifying expanded T cells in peripheral blood. This CDR3 is built from 14 residues. V shed 2 bases and J shed 0 bases, with 7 bases lying between them. The germline V gene has CDR1 SGHTA and CDR2 FQGNSA. The protocol was immunoSEQ multiplex PCR, while the TCRdb copy is restricted to in-frame clones and leaves out a portion. The sample has 120,000 or so clones; roughly 80% are singletons. Turning to this clone: Its antigen is undetermined.

Study results and limitations: Differentially abundant clones: roughly 1.3 between replicates, 15 to 17 at roughly 15 days, roughly 18 at four.

Input material: blood. The TCR sequence derives from a person aged 18 to 75 in good health. The chain has TRBV7-2 and TRBJ1-1; D not certain. The CDR3 is CASSLFYMNTEAFF. CDR3 in DNA: TGTGCCAGCAGCTTATTCTACATGAACACTGAAGCTTTCTTT.